This T cell receptor (beta chain) derives from a study of shared clonotypes between healthy human individuals. This CDR3 is 14 amino acids long. With V trimmed by 5 bases and J by 0 bases, 2 bases remained unmatched. Looked up from germline, CDR1 is SGHNT and CDR2 is YYREEE (reference sequence). The assay was immunoSEQ multiplex PCR, and TCRdb's table has in-frame clones only and misses some. This sample has millions of clones; about 92% occur once, and the top ten carry more than 1.5%. Naive CD8 cells, CD45RO-negative and positively selected for CCR7, excluded terminally differentiated effector memory CD45RA+ cells. Healthy HIV-negative adults with no recent acute infections or vaccinations were recruited as donors.

What was sequenced was naive CD8+ T cells from PBMCs. The clonotype was recovered from a young man in good health. Some clones in this sample may be carry-over from other donors' samples. The chain combines TRBV5-4 with TRBJ2-1; 7 nucleotides match TRBD2. For the CDR3, the DNA is TGTGCCAGCAGGGAGCGGGACTCCTACAATGAGCAGTTCTTC. Amino acids: CASRERDSYNEQFF.